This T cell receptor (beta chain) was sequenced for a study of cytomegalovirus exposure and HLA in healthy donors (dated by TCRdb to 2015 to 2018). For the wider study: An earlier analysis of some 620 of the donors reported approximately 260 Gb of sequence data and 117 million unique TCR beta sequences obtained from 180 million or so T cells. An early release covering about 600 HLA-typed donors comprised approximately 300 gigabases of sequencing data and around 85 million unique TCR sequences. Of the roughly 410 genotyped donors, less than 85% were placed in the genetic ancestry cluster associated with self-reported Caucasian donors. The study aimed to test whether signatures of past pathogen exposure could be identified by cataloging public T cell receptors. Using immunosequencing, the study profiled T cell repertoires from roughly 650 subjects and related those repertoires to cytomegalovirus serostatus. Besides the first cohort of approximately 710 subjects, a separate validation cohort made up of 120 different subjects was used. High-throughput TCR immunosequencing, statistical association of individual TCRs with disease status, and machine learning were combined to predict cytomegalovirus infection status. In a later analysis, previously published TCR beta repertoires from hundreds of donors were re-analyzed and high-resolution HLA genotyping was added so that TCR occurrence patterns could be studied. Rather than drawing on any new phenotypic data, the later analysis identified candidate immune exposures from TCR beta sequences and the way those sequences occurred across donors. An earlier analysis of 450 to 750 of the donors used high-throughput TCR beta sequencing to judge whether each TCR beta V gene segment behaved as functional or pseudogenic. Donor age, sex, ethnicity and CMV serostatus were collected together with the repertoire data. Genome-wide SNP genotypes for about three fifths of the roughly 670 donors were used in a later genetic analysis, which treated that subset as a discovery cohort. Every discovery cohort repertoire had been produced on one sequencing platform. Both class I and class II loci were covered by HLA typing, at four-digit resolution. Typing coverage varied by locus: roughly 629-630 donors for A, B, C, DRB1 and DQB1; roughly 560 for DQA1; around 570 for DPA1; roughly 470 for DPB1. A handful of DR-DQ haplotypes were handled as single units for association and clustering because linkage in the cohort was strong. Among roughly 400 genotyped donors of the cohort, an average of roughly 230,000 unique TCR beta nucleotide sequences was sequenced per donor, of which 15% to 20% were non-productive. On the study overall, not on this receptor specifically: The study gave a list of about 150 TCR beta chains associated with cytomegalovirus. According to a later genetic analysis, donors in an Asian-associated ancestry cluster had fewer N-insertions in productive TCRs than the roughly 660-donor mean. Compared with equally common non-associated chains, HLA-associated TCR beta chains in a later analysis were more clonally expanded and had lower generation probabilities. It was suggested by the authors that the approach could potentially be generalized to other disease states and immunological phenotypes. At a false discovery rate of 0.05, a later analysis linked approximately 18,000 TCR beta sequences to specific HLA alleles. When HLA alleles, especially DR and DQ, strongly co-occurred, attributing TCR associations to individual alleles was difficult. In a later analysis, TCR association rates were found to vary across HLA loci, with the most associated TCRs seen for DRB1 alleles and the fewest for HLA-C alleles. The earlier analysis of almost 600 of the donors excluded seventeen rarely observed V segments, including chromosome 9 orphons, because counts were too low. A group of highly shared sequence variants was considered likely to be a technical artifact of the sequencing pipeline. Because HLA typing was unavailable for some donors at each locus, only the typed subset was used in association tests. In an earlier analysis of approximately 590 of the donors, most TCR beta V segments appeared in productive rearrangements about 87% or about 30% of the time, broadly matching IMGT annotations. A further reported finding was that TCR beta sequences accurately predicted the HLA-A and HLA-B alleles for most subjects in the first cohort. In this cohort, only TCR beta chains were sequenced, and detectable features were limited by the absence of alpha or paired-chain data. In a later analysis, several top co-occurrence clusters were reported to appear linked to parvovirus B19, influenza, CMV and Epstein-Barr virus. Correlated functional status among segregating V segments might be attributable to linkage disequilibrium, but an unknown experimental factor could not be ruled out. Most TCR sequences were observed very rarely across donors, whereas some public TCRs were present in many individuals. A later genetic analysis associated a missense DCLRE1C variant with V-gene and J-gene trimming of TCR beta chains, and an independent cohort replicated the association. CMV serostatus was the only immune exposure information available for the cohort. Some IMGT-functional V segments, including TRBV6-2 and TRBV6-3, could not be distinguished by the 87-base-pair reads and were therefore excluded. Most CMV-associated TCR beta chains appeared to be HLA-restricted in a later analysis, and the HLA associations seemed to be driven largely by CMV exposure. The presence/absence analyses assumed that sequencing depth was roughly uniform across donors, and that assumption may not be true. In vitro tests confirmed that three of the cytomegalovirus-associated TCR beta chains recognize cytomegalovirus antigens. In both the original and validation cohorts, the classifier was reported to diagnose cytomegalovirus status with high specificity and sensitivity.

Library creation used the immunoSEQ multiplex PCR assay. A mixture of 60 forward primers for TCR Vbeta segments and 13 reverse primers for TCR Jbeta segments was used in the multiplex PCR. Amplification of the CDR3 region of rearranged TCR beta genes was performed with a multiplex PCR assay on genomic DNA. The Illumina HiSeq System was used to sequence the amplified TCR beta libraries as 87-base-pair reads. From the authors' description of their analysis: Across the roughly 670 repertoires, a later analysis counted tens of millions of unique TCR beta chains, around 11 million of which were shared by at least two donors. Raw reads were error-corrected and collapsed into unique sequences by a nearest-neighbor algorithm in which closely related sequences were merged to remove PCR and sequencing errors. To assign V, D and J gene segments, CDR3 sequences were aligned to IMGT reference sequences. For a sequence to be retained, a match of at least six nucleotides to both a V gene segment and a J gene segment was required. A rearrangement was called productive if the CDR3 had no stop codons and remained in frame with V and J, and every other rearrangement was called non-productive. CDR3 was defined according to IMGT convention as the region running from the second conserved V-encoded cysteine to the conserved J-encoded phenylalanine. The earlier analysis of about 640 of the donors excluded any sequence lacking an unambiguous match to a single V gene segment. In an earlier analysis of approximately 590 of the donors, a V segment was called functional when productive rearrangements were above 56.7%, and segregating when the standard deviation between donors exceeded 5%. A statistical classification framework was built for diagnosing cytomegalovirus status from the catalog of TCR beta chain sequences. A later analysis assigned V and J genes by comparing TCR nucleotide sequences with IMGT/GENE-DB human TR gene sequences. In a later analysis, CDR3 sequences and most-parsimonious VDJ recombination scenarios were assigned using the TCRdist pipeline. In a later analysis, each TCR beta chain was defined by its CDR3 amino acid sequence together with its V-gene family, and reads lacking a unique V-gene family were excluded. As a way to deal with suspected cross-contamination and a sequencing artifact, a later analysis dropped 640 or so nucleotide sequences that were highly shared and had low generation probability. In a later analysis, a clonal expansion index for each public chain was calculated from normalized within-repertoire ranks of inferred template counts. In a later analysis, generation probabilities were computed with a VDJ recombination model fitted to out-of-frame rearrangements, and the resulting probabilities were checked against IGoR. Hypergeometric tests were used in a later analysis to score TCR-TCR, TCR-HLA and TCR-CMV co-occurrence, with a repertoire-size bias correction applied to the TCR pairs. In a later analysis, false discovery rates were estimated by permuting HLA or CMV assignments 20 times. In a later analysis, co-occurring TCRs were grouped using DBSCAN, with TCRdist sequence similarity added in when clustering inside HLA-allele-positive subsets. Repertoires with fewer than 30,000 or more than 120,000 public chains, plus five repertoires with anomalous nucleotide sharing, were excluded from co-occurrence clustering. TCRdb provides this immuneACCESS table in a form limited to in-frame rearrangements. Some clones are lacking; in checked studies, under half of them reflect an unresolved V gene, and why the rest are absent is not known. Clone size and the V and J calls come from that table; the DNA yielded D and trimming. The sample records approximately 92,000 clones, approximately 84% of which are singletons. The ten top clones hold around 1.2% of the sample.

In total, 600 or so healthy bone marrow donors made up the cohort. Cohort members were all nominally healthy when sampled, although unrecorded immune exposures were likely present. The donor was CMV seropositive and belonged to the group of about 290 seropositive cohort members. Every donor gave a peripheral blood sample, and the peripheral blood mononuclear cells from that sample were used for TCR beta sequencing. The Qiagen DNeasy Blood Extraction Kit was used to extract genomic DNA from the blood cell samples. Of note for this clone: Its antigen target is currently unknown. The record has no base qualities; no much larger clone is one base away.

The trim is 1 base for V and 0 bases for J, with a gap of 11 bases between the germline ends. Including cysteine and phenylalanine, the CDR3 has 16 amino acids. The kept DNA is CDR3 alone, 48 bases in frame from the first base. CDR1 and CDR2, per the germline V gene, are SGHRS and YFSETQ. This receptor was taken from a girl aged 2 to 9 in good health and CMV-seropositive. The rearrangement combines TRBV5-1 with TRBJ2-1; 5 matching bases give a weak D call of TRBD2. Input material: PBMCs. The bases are TGCGCCAGCAGCTTGAACTCGGGGTTCTCCTACAATGAGCAGTTCTTC. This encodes CASSLNSGFSYNEQFF.